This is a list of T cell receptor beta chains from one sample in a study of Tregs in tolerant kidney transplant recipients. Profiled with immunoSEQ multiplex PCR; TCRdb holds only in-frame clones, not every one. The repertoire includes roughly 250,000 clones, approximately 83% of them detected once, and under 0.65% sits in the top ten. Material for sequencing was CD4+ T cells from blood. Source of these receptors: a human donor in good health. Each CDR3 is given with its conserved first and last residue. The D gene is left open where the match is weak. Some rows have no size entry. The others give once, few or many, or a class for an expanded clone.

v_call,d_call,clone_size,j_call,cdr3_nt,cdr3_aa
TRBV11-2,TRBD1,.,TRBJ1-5,TGTGCCAGCAGCTCGGACAGGGGCGGCAATCAGCCCCAGCATTTT,CASSSDRGGNQPQHF
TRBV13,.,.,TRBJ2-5,TGTGCCAGCAGCCCCCCGGGGGCGGAGACCCAGTACTTC,CASSPPGAETQYF
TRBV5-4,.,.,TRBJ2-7,TGTGCCAGCAGCTTAAGAAACTACGAGCAGTACTTC,CASSLRNYEQYF
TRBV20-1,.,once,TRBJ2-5,TGCAGTGCTAGCGGGGAGGAGACCCAGTACTTC,CSASGEETQYF
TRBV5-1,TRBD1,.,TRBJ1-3,TGCGCCAGCAGCATGGACAGGAGCTCTGGAAACACCATATATTTT,CASSMDRSSGNTIYF
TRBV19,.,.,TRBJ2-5,TGTGCCAGTAGTATAGCGGACCCTCAAGAGACCCAGTACTTC,CASSIADPQETQYF
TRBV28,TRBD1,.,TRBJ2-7,TGTGCCAGCAGTTTGCCAGGGGGCGCCTACGAGCAGTACTTC,CASSLPGGAYEQYF
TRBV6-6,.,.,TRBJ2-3,TGTGCCAGCAATCTTCGGGGGACTAGCACAGATACGCAGTATTTT,CASNLRGTSTDTQYF
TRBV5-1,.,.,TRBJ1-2,TGCGCCAGCAGCTTGGAAGGGGGGCGGAGCTACACCTTC,CASSLEGGRSYTF
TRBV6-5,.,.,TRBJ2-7,TGTGCCAGCAGTTACTCTTCAGACTACGAGCAGTACTTC,CASSYSSDYEQYF
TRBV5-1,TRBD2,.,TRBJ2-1,TGCGCCAGCAGCTTGGTGCTAGCGGGCGTGAACAATGAGCAGTTCTTC,CASSLVLAGVNNEQFF
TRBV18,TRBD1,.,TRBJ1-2,TGTGCCAGCTCACCACCCGGGACAGGGAATGGCTACACCTTC,CASSPPGTGNGYTF
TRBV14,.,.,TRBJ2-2,TGTGCCAGCAGCCAAGTCCGGGTGACCGGGGAGCTGTTTTTT,CASSQVRVTGELFF
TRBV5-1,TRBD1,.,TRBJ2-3,TGCGCCAGCAGAACGACAGGGGCAGATACGCAGTATTTT,CASRTTGADTQYF
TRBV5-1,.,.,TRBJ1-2,TGCGCCAGCAGCTTGGGACAGGCCCTGGGGGGTGATGGCTACACCTTC,CASSLGQALGGDGYTF
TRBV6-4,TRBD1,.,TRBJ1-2,TGTGCCAGCAGCCGGGACAGGGGTTATGGCTACACCTTC,CASSRDRGYGYTF
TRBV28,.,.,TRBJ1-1,TGTGCCAGCAAGGCGGGAGGGGAATCCACTGAAGCTTTCTTT,CASKAGGESTEAFF
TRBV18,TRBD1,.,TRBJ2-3,TGTGCCAGCTCACGCCGGCTATGGACAGGGGCCGCCTTCACAGATACGCAGTATTTT,CASSRRLWTGAAFTDTQYF
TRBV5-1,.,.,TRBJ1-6,TGCGCCAGCAGCTTCGGACAGAGCTCCTATAATTCACCCCTCCACTTT,CASSFGQSSYNSPLHF
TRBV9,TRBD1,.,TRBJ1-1,TGTGCCAGCAGCGCCTACAGGGGATTCACTGAAGCTTTCTTT,CASSAYRGFTEAFF
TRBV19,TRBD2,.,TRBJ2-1,TGTGCCAGTAGTACGGGACTAGCGGACTACAATGAGCAGTTCTTC,CASSTGLADYNEQFF
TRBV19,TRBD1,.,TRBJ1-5,TGTGCCAGCGGACAGGAAGAAAAGCCCCAGCATTTT,CASGQEEKPQHF
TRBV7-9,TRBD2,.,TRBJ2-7,TGTGCCAGCAGCTACCAACTAGCGGGGGTTTCCTACGAGCAGTACTTC,CASSYQLAGVSYEQYF
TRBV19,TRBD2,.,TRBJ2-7,TGTGCCAGTAGTATAGGACTAGCGGGAATCGCCTACGAGCAGTACTTC,CASSIGLAGIAYEQYF
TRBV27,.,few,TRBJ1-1,TGTGCCAGCAGTTTTTGGGCAGGGCCCTACACTGAAGCTTTCTTT,CASSFWAGPYTEAFF
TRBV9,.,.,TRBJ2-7,TGTGCCAGCAGGAAGCAAGGGGACTACGAGCAGTACTTC,CASRKQGDYEQYF
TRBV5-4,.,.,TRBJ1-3,TGTGCCAGCAGCGTTGTTAGTGGGGGAATTGGAAACACCATATATTTT,CASSVVSGGIGNTIYF
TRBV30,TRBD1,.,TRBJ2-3,TGTGCCTGGAGTGTAGGGGGCCTGCCCGCAGATACGCAGTATTTT,CAWSVGGLPADTQYF
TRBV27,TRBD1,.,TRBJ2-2,TGTGCCAGCAGTTGGGACAGGGGTGGTGGGGAGCTGTTTTTT,CASSWDRGGGELFF
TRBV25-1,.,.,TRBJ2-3,TGTGCCAGCAGTTTAGCGGCTAGCACAGATACGCAGTATTTT,CASSLAASTDTQYF
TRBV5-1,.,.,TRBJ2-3,TGCGCCAGCAGCTTGGTTCAGGGTGCTAGCACAGATACGCAGTATTTT,CASSLVQGASTDTQYF
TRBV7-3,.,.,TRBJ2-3,TGTGCCAGCAGCTCCGGACTCCTATTGGGCCCAGATACGCAGTATTTT,CASSSGLLLGPDTQYF
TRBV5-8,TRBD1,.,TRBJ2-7,TGTGCCAGCAGCTTGGGACAGGGATTTTTCTACGAGCAGTACTTC,CASSLGQGFFYEQYF
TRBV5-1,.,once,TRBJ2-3,TGCGCCAGCAGCTTGCCCTCGCTCGGGGGCGGTGAAGATACGCAGTATTTT,CASSLPSLGGGEDTQYF
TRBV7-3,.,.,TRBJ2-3,TGTGCCAGCAGCTTACGGGAGAGCACAGATACGCAGTATTTT,CASSLRESTDTQYF
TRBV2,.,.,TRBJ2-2,TGTGCCAGCAGTAGAGGGGGGGTACCCCTCACCGGGGAGCTGTTTTTT,CASSRGGVPLTGELFF
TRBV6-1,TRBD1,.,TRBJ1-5,TGTGCCACCACCTTATCCGGGACAGGGAATCAGCCCCAGCATTTT,CATTLSGTGNQPQHF
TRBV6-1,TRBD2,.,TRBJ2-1,TGTGCCAGCAGTGGATTACTAGCGGGGATGGGCAATGAGCAGTTCTTC,CASSGLLAGMGNEQFF
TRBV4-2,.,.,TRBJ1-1,TGTGCCAGCAGGAACTGGTTAGGAGAAGCTTTCTTT,CASRNWLGEAFF
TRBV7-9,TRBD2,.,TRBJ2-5,TGTGCCAGCAGCTTAGCGACTAGCGGGATCCAAGAGACCCAGTACTTC,CASSLATSGIQETQYF
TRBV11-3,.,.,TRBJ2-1,TGTGCCAGCAGCTTTGCCCCGGGCCCAGAAAAGCAGTTCTTC,CASSFAPGPEKQFF
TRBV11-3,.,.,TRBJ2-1,TGTGCCAGCAGCTCCAGTAAGGCCTTCTCCTACAATGAGCAGTTCTTC,CASSSSKAFSYNEQFF
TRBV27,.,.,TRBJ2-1,TGTGCCAGCACTCTGCCAGGACCCAGCTCCTACAATGAGCAGTTCTTC,CASTLPGPSSYNEQFF
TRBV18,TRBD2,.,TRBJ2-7,TGTGCCAGCTCCCAGACTAGCGGGAGTTTTTCCTACGAGCAGTACTTC,CASSQTSGSFSYEQYF
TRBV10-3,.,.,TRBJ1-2,TGTGCCATCAGTGAGTCGGGCCGAAGCTATGGCTACACCTTC,CAISESGRSYGYTF
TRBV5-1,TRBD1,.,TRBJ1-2,TGCGCCAGCAGCAGCGGGACAGGATCCTATGGCTACACCTTC,CASSSGTGSYGYTF
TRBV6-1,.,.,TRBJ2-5,TGTGCCAGCAGCTCCGGAGGGGTTTGGGAGACCCAGTACTTC,CASSSGGVWETQYF
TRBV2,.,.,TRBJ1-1,TGTGCCAGCAGTGCCCGGGGGTTTACGGCTGAAGCTTTCTTT,CASSARGFTAEAFF
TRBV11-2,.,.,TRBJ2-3,TGTGCCAGCAGCTTAGGGCTACCCACAGATACGCAGTATTTT,CASSLGLPTDTQYF
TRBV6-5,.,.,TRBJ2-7,TGTGCCAGCAGGGCCGGGAAGCACCTCGAGCAGTACTTC,CASRAGKHLEQYF